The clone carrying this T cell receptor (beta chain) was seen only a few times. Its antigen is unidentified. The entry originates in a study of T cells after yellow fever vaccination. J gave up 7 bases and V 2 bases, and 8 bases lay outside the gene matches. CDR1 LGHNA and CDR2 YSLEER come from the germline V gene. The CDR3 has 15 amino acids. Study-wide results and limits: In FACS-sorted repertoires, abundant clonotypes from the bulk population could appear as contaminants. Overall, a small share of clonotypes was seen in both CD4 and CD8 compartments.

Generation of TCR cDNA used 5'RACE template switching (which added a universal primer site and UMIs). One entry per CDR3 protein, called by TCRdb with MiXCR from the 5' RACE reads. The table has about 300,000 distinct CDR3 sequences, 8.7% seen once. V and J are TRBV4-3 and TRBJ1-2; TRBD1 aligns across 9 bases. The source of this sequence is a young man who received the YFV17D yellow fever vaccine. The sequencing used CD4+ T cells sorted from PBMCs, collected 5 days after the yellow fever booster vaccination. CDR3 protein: CASSQPGQGRGGYTF. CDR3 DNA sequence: TGCGCCAGCAGCCAACCCGGACAGGGGAGGGGTGGCTACACCTTC.